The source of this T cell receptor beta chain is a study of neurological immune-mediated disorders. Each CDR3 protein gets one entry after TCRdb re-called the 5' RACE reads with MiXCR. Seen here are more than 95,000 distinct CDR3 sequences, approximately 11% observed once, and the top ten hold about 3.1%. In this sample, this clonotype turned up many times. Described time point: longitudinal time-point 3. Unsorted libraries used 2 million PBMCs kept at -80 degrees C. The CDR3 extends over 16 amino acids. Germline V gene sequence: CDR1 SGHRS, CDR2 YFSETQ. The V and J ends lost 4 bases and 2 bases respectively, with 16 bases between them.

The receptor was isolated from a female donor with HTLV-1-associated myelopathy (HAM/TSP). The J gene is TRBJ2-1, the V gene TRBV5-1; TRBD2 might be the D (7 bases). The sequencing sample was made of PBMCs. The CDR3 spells CASSVGSGGAYNEQFF. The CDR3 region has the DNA TGCGCCAGCAGCGTCGGGTCGGGGGGCGCCTACAATGAGCAGTTCTTC.